A single sample is the source of the 27 T cell receptor beta chains below, sequenced in a study of shared clonotypes between healthy human individuals. TCRdb's copy holds only in-frame clones and misses some; the assay was immunoSEQ multiplex PCR. The sample shows fewer than 600,000 clones, around 77% of them seen only once. Sequenced sample: PBMCs. Every receptor here comes from a woman aged 40-49 years in good health. Some clones in this sample may be carry-over from other donors' samples.

This clone showed up many times. V is TRBV25-1 and J is TRBJ2-7; 7 bases line up with TRBD1. The J segment lost 3 bases and the V segment lost 7 bases, leaving 3 bases of the junction unmatched. The CDR3 is made up of 12 amino acids. The germline V gene encodes CDR1 MGHDK and CDR2 SYGVNS. The CDR3 DNA reads TGTGCCAGCATGGGACAGAACTACGAGCAGTACTTC. This encodes CASMGQNYEQYF.

This chain uses TRBV7-9 with TRBJ2-1, with D unresolved. Deletions cut 4 bases from V and 3 bases from J, with 19 bases between. Germline CDR1 and CDR2: SEHNR and FQNEAQ (reference sequence). The CDR3 has 17 amino acids. The CDR3 sequence is CASSSYSLGYVYNEQFF. The CDR3 DNA sequence: TGTGCCAGCAGCTCTTATAGTCTCGGTTACGTCTACAATGAGCAGTTCTTC.

This clone has more than one count but fewer than ten. The chain uses TRBV28 and TRBJ1-2, with unresolved D. Trimming stripped 5 bases from V and 5 bases from J, with 12 bases between. Germline values: CDR1 MDHEN, CDR2 SYDVKM. The CDR3 has 13 residues. The chain's CDR3 is CASSRSTFYGYTF. For the CDR3, the DNA is TGTGCCAGCAGTCGTTCTACTTTTTATGGCTACACCTTC.

The CDR3 DNA reads as TGTGCCACCAGCAGGGACAGGGTCGACGAGCAGTACTTC. Translated, it gives CATSRDRVDEQYF. J is TRBJ2-7 and V is TRBV15; 8 bases fit TRBD1. Germline CDR1 reads LNHNV; CDR2 reads YYDKDF (reference sequence). The CDR3 spans 13 residues. V lost 3 bases and J lost 5; bases outside the gene matches: 3. Based on the CDR3 plus reference TRBV15 and TRBJ2-7, the full variable domain is DAMVIQNPRYQVTQFGKPVTLSCSQTLNHNVMYWYQQKSSQAPKLLFHYYDKDFNNEADTPDNFQSRRPNTSFCFLDIRSPGLGDTAMYLCATSRDRVDEQYFGPGTRLTVT.

This chain uses TRBV27 with TRBJ2-3; maybe TRBD2 (5 bases). Germline CDR1 MNHEY, CDR2 SMNVEV (reference sequence). The CDR3 spans 18 residues. Trimming stripped 3 bases from V and 1 base from J, with 20 bases between. The CDR3 bases are TGTGCCAGCAGTTTTGGTAGCGAGAGGGCGCGTCGCACAGATACGCAGTATTTT. Amino acid sequence: CASSFGSERARRTDTQYF.

The rearrangement joins TRBV28 to TRBJ1-1; 7 nucleotides agree with TRBD1. The CDR3 length is 15 residues. V was clipped by 5 bases and J by 1 base; unmatched bases: 7. The V gene's germline CDR1 is MDHEN and CDR2 SYDVKM. The CDR3 spells CASSARQGWNTEAFF. CDR3 in DNA: TGTGCCAGCAGTGCCCGACAGGGTTGGAACACTGAAGCTTTCTTT.

V and J are TRBV4-1 and TRBJ2-7, with 11 bases matching TRBD2. The length of the CDR3 is 16 residues. The germline V gene encodes CDR1 MGHRA and CDR2 YSYEKL. V lost 0 bases and J lost 7; bases outside the gene matches: 8. CDR3 region: CASSQEGTSGSGEQYF. CDR3 coding DNA: TGCGCCAGCAGCCAAGAAGGCACTAGCGGGAGTGGAGAGCAGTACTTC.

In its sample, this clone was seen a few times. The V gene is TRBV4-3, the J gene TRBJ1-1; 7 bases align to TRBD1. Germline-derived CDR1 and CDR2 are LGHNA and YSLEER. The ends lost 3 bases at V and 4 bases at J; junction bases unmatched: 11. The CDR3 spans 16 residues. CDR3 DNA: TGCGCCAGCAGCCACGGCCGGGACAGTTGGAGCACTGAAGCTTTCTTT. Its protein is CASSHGRDSWSTEAFF.

The chain employs TRBV7-9 and TRBJ2-1; TRBD2 is a possible D gene (5 bases). Trimming removed 7 bases from V and 4 bases from J, with 14 bases in between. The CDR3 runs to 14 residues. Germline V lookup: CDR1 SEHNR, CDR2 FQNEAQ (reference sequence). CDR3 loop: CASTLNGVYNEQFF. In DNA, the CDR3 is TGTGCCAGCACCCTTAACGGGGTTTACAATGAGCAGTTCTTC.

The count of this clone is one. The gene calls are TRBV30 and TRBJ2-3, with D perhaps matching TRBD2 (6 bases). V lost 1 base to trimming and J lost 4 bases, with 18 bases between them. The CDR3 spans 16 residues. The germline CDR1 and CDR2 sequences are GTSNPN and SVGIG (reference sequence). The CDR3: CAWSAGVSGSADTQYF. DNA of the CDR3: TGTGCCTGGAGTGCGGGGGTATCGGGGTCAGCAGATACGCAGTATTTT.

The chain combines TRBV5-4 with TRBJ2-3, with 8 positions matching TRBD1. The CDR3 is 15 residues long. CDR1 is SGHNT and CDR2 is YYREEE in the germline V gene (reference sequence). V lost 4 bases and J lost 8; bases outside the gene matches: 12. The CDR3 is CASSLLTGGGGTQYF. In nucleotides, the CDR3 is TGTGCCAGCAGCCTACTCACAGGGGGAGGAGGTACGCAGTATTTT.

This clone occurred a few times. The chain joins TRBV19 to TRBJ2-2; 8 nucleotides agree with TRBD2. Germline V CDR1 and CDR2: LNHDA, SQIVND (reference sequence). The CDR3 spans 15 residues. V shed 0 bases and J 4 bases; nucleotides not matched to a gene: 1. Here the CDR3 reads CASSIDSGSTGELFF. CDR3 in DNA: TGTGCCAGTAGTATAGACAGCGGGAGCACCGGGGAGCTGTTTTTT.

V usage is TRBV10-2 and J usage is TRBJ1-1, with 7 bases matching TRBD1. After removal of 6 bases from V and 4 bases from J, the junction contained 14 bases not matched to a gene. CDR1 and CDR2 from the germline V gene are WSHSY and SAAADI. The CDR3 runs to 16 residues. The CDR3 DNA sequence: TGCGCCAGCAGAGGCATCCGACAGGGTTCCGTCACTGAAGCTTTCTTT. It translates to CASRGIRQGSVTEAFF.

The genes are TRBV6-1 and TRBJ1-3; D not certain. The CDR3 length is 15 residues. V lost 2 bases and J lost 1, with 9 bases in between. From germline, CDR1 is MNHNS and CDR2 SASEGT. CDR3 protein: CASSELEPSGNTIYF. The CDR3 DNA sequence: TGTGCCAGCAGTGAATTAGAGCCTTCTGGAAACACCATATATTTT.

This sequence joins TRBV18 and TRBJ2-4; D unclear. Germline assignment: CDR1 KGHSH and CDR2 LQKENI. Trimming stripped 0 bases from V and 3 bases from J, with 12 bases between. The CDR3 sequence is 16 residues long. The CDR3 nucleotides are TGTGCCAGCTCACCACCTACCACGCTGGGCAAAAACATTCAGTACTTC. This sequence encodes CASSPPTTLGKNIQYF.

V usage is TRBV2 and J usage is TRBJ1-5, with D tentatively TRBD1 (5 bases). The germline V gene has CDR1 SNHLY and CDR2 FYNNEI. V was shortened by 6 bases and J by 4 bases, with 16 bases between the two germline ends. The CDR3 totals 15 residues. The DNA for the CDR3 is TGTGCCAGCAGCTTTGGGGGGGGTTGGAATCAGCCCCAGCATTTT. Translated, it gives CASSFGGGWNQPQHF. The full variable domain, with the rest looked up from reference TRBV2 and TRBJ1-5, is EPEVTQTPSHQVTQMGQEVILRCVPISNHLYFYWYRQILGQKVEFLVSFYNNEISEKSEIFDDQFSVERPDGSNFTLKIRSTKLEDSAMYFCASSFGGGWNQPQHFGDGTRLSIL.

The V and J genes are TRBV5-4 and TRBJ2-7, with 9 bases lining up with TRBD1. CDR1 is SGHNT, CDR2 YYREEE, per germline (reference sequence). There are 13 residues in the CDR3. The J segment lost 5 bases and the V segment lost 4 bases, leaving 4 bases of the junction unmatched. The CDR3 DNA reads TGTGCCAGCAGCCGGGACAGGGCTCACGAGCAGTACTTC. It translates to CASSRDRAHEQYF.

V and J are TRBV6-5 and TRBJ1-5; perhaps TRBD1 as D (5 bases). Germline CDR1 is MNHEY and CDR2 is SVGAGI. The V end was cut by 7 bases, the J end by 3 bases, with 10 bases between. CDR3 length: 13 residues. The CDR3 loop reads CASTGDINQPQHF. CDR3 in DNA: TGTGCCAGCACGGGGGATATCAATCAGCCCCAGCATTTT.

The V and J genes are TRBV29-1 and TRBJ1-2; no clear D. This CDR3 has 11 amino acids. CDR1 SQVTM and CDR2 ANQGSEA come from the germline V gene. V lost 4 bases, J lost 4 bases, and 7 bases lay in between. For the CDR3, the DNA is TGCAGCGTTGGTGACATCTATGGCTACACCTTC. Its translation is CSVGDIYGYTF.

This sequence joins TRBV29-1 and TRBJ2-3; 8 bases line up with TRBD2. This CDR3 has 17 amino acids. Germline CDR1 SQVTM, CDR2 ANQGSEA. The V and J ends lost 1 base and 1 base, in that order; junction bases with no gene match: 10. The CDR3 DNA sequence: TGCAGCGTTGAAGCCCCTCGGACTAGCTCCGGCACAGATACGCAGTATTTT. The encoded protein is CSVEAPRTSSGTDTQYF.

The chain joins TRBV27 to TRBJ2-1, with a tentative D call TRBD2 (6 bases). Trimming removed 4 bases at V and 5 bases at J, with 18 bases between. Germline CDR1 reads MNHEY; CDR2 reads SMNVEV (reference sequence). The CDR3 extends over 16 amino acids. The CDR3 reads CASSSPMRDPHNEQFF. CDR3 sequence (DNA): TGTGCCAGCAGTTCCCCAATGCGGGACCCCCACAATGAGCAGTTCTTC.

The J gene is TRBJ1-1, the V gene TRBV10-3; D is undetermined. The V gene lost 3 bases and the J gene lost 10 bases, with 9 bases spanning the gap. CDR3 length: 11 residues. CDR1 ENHRY and CDR2 SYGVKD come from the germline V gene. The CDR3 loop reads CAISDTARAFF. The CDR3 DNA is TGTGCCATCAGTGACACGGCGCGAGCTTTCTTT.

The V and J genes are TRBV5-1 and TRBJ1-1; D is possibly TRBD1 (5 bases). In germline, CDR1 is SGHRS, CDR2 YFSETQ. With 3 bases removed from V and 4 bases from J, the gap between germline ends came to 16 bases. CDR3 length equals 15 residues. The CDR3 coding sequence is TGCGCCAGCAGCTCATCTCAGGGTTGGGGCACTGAAGCTTTCTTT. Amino acids: CASSSSQGWGTEAFF.

This chain joins TRBV9 and TRBJ1-2; D is ambiguous. The CDR3 runs 15 residues. The germline V gene encodes CDR1 SGDLS and CDR2 YYNGEE. The V gene lost 0 bases and the J gene lost 3 bases, with 12 bases spanning the gap. The chain's CDR3 is CASSVAATAHYGYTF. CDR3 coding DNA: TGTGCCAGCAGCGTAGCAGCGACCGCTCACTATGGCTACACCTTC.

With respect to this clone: Only one base separates this from a far larger clonotype, so it likely reflects a read error. This chain connects TRBV30 to TRBJ2-1; D remains unclear. Trimming left V 2 bases short and J 9 bases short, with 11 bases between. The CDR3 has 12 amino acids. Germline-derived CDR1 and CDR2 are GTSNPN and SVGIG (reference sequence). CDR3 DNA sequence: TGTGCCTGGAGTTACACGAGCCCTGAGCAGTTCTTC. It specifies CAWSYTSPEQFF.

The chain recombines TRBV25-1 with TRBJ1-4; D gene ambiguous. The V end was cut by 2 bases, the J end by 0 bases, with 4 bases between. The CDR3 runs 14 residues. Per the germline V gene, CDR1 is MGHDK and CDR2 is SYGVNS. The CDR3: CASSEPATNEKLFF. As DNA, the CDR3 is TGTGCCAGCAGTGAACCTGCAACTAATGAAAAACTGTTTTTT.

The rearrangement links TRBV27 to TRBJ1-4; 10 positions agree with TRBD1. This CDR3 is 13 amino acids long. V lost 8 bases to trimming and J lost 7 bases; unmatched junction nucleotides: 4. From germline, CDR1 is MNHEY and CDR2 SMNVEV (reference sequence). The CDR3 loop is CASSGDRGEKLFF. In DNA, the CDR3 is TGTGCCAGCTCGGGGGACAGGGGTGAAAAACTGTTTTTT.